These 3 T cell receptor beta chains were sequenced from one sample in a study of PD-1 blockade in classical Hodgkin lymphoma. Each patient's relapse followed autologous stem cell transplantation, and brentuximab vedotin exposure varied. TCRdb's table, derived via immunoSEQ multiplex PCR, lists solely in-frame clones and lacks some. The table shows more than 50,000 clones, with roughly 90% occurring only once. The sequencing here drew on peripheral blood mononuclear cells (PBMCs), taken at baseline. These TCRs come from a human donor with classical Hodgkin lymphoma.

Points on this clone: An end of the junction differs from the germline gene, which may be a read error. V and J are TRBV7-7 and TRBJ2-5, with TRBD2 matching over 15 bases. CDR3 length: 15 amino acids. Germline loops: CDR1 SSHAT, CDR2 FNYEAQ (reference sequence). The CDR3: CASSEGLAGGETQYF. CDR3 DNA sequence: TGTGCTAGCAGCGAGGGACTAGCGGGGGGAGAGACCCAGTACTTC. The variable domain in full, completed from reference TRBV7-7 and TRBJ2-5, reads GAGVSQSPRYKVTKRGQDVTLRCDPISSHATLYWYQQALGQGPEFLTYFNYEAQPDKSGLPSDRFSAERPEGSISTLTIQRTEQRDSAMYRCASSEGLAGGETQYFGPGTRLLVL.

The CDR3 sequence: CASSSGRRETQYF. CDR3 nucleotides: TGTGCCAGTAGTTCAGGCCGGAGGGAGACCCAGTACTTC. The genes are TRBV19 and TRBJ2-5, with D possibly TRBD2 on 5 matching bases. The CDR3 covers 13 residues. Trimming left V 5 bases short and J 5 bases short, with 12 bases between. Germline V lookup: CDR1 LNHDA, CDR2 SQIVND (reference sequence).

The rearrangement uses TRBV27 and TRBJ1-6; D is possibly TRBD1 (5 bases). CDR1 and CDR2 from the germline V gene are MNHEY and SMNVEV (reference sequence). This CDR3 is 15 amino acids long. Trimming cost V 3 bases and J 7 bases, with 13 bases left between them. CDR3 loop: CASSFAGPGNSPLHF. The CDR3 DNA is TGTGCCAGCAGTTTCGCAGGGCCGGGAAATTCACCCCTCCACTTT.